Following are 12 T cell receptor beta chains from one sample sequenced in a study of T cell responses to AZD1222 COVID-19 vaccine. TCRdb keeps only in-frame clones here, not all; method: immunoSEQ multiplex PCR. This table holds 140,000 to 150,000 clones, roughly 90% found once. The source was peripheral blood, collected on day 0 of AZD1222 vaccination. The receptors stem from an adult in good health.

CDR3 protein: CASSVSGRPYEQYF. CDR3 DNA sequence: TGTGCCAGCAGCGTGTCCGGACGCCCCTACGAGCAGTACTTC. V gene TRBV9 combines with J gene TRBJ2-7, with D hard to call. There are 14 residues in the CDR3. Germline lookup yields CDR1 SGDLS and CDR2 YYNGEE. V lost 2 bases and J 2 bases, leaving 11 bases between the germline ends. The complete variable domain, with remaining parts taken from reference TRBV9 and TRBJ2-7, reads DSGVTQTPKHLITATGQRVTLRCSPRSGDLSVYWYQQSLDQGLQFLIQYYNGEERAKGNILERFSAQQFPDLHSELNLSSLELGDSALYFCASSVSGRPYEQYFGPGTRLTVT.

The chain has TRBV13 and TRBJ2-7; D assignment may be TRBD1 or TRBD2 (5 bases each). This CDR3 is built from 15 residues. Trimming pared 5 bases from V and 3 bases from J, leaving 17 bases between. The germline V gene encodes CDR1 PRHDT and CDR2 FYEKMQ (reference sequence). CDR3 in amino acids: CASSGERGGYYEQYF. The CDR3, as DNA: TGTGCCAGCAGCGGGGAGAGGGGCGGCTACTACGAGCAGTACTTC. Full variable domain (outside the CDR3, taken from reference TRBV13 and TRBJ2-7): AAGVIQSPRHLIKEKRETATLKCYPIPRHDTVYWYQQGPGQDPQFLISFYEKMQSDKGSIPDRFSAQQFSDYHSELNMSSLELGDSALYFCASSGERGGYYEQYFGPGTRLTVT.

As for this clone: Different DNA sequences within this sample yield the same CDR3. CDR3 sequence (DNA): TGTGCCAGCAGCTTTGGAGGGGCAGATACGCAGTATTTT. This codes for CASSFGGADTQYF. This chain links TRBV7-3 with TRBJ2-3, with D possibly being TRBD2 (6 bases). The CDR3 contains 13 residues. Germline values: CDR1 SGHTA, CDR2 FQGTGA. Trimming cost V 3 bases and J 4 bases, with 8 bases left between them.

The DNA for the CDR3 is TGTGCCAGCAGTTTAACCGAGACAGGGCCCTACGAGCAGTACTTC. This gives the protein CASSLTETGPYEQYF. The chain combines TRBV28 with TRBJ2-7, with 7 bases fitting TRBD1. The CDR3 contains 15 residues. The V segment lost 2 bases and the J segment 2 bases; nucleotides outside the gene matches: 6. Germline V gene lookup returns CDR1 MDHEN and CDR2 SYDVKM.

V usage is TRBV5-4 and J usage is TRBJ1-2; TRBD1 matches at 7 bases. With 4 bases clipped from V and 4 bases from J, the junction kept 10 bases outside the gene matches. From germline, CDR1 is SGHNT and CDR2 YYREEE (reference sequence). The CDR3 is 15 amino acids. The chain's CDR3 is CASSRIDRDIYGYTF. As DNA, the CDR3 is TGTGCCAGCAGCCGTATAGACAGGGACATCTATGGCTACACCTTC.

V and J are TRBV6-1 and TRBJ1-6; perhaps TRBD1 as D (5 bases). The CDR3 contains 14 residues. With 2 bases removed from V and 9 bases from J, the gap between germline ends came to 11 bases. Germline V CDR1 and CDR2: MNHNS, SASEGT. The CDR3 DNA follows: TGTGCCAGCAGTGAACATTGGGGGATTTCACCCCTCCACTTT. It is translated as CASSEHWGISPLHF.

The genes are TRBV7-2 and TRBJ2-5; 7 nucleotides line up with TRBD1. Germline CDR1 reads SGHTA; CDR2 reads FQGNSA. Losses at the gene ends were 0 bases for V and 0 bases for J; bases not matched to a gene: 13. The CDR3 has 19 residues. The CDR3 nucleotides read TGTGCCAGCAGCTTAGCCCTGATCGACAGGGCACCCTACCAAGAGACCCAGTACTTC. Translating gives CASSLALIDRAPYQETQYF. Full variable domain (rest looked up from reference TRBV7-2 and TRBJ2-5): GAGVSQSPSNKVTEKGKDVELRCDPISGHTALYWYRQSLGQGLEFLIYFQGNSAPDKSGLPSDRFSAERTGGSVSTLTIQRTQQEDSAVYLCASSLALIDRAPYQETQYFGPGTRLLVL.

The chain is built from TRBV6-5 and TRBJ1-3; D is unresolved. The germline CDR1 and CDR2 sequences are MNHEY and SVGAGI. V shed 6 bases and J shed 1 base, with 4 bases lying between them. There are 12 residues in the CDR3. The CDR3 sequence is CASRGSGNTIYF. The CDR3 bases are TGTGCCAGCAGAGGGTCTGGAAACACCATATATTTT.

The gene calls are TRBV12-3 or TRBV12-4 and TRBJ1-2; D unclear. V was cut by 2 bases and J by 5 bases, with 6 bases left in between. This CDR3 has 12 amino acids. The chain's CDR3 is CASSLRIYGYTF. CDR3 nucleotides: TGTGCCAGCAGTTTACGAATTTATGGCTACACCTTC.

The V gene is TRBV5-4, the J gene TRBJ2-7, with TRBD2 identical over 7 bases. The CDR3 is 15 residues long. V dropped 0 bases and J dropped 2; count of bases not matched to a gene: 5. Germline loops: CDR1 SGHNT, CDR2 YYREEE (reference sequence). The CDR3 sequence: CASSLVVGGAYEQYF. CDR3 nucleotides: TGTGCCAGCAGCTTGGTCGTGGGAGGGGCCTACGAGCAGTACTTC.

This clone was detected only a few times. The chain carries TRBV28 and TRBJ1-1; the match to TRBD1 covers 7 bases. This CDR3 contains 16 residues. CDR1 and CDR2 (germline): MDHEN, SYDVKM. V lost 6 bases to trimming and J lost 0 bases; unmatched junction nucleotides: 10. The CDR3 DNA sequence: TGTGCCAGCAGACGGGACAGATTAACCATGAACACTGAAGCTTTCTTT. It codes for CASRRDRLTMNTEAFF.

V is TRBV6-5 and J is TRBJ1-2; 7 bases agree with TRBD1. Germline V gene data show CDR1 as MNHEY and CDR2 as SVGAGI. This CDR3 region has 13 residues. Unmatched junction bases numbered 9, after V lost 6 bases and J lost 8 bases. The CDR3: CASSGGQERGYTF. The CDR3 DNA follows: TGTGCCAGCAGCGGTGGACAGGAGAGGGGCTACACCTTC.